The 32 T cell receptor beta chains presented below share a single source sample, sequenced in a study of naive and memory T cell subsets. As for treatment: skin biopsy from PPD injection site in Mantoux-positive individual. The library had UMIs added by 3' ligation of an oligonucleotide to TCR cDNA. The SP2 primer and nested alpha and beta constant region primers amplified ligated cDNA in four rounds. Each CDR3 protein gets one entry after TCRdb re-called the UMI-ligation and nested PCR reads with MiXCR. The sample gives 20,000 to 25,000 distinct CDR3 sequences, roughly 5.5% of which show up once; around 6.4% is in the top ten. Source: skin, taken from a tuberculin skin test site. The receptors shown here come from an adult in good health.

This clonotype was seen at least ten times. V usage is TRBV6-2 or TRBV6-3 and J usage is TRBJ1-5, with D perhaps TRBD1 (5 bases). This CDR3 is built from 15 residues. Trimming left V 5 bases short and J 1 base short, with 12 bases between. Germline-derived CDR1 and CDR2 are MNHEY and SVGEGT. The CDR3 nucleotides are TGTGCCAGCAGTCCCTCGGGACCGAGCAATCAGCCCCAGCATTTT. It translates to CASSPSGPSNQPQHF.

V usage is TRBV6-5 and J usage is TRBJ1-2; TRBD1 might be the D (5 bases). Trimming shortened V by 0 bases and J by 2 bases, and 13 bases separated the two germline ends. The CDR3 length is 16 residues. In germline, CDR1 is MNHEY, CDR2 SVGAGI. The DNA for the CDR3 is TGTGCCAGCAGTTACTCGACCGGGACGCCAAACTATGGCTACACCTTC. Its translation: CASSYSTGTPNYGYTF.

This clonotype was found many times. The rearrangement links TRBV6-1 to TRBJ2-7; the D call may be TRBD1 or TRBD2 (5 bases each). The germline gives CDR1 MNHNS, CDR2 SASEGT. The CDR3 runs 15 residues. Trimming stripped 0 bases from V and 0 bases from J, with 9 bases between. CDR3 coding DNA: TGTGCCAGCAGTGAAGCTGGGGGAAGCTCCTACGAGCAGTACTTC. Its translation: CASSEAGGSSYEQYF.

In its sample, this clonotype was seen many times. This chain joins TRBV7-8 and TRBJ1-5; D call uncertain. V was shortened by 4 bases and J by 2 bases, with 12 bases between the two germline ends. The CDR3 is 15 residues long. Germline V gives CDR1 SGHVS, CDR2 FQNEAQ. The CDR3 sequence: CASSSTPPGNQPQHF. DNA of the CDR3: TGTGCCAGCAGCTCGACCCCCCCGGGCAATCAGCCCCAGCATTTT.

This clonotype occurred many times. The CDR3, as DNA: TGCAGTGCAATACAAGGGGGCAATCAGCCCCAGCATTTT. This codes for CSAIQGGNQPQHF. V usage is TRBV20-1 and J usage is TRBJ1-5; a possible D gene is TRBD1 (5 bases). V was cut by 6 bases and J by 2 bases, with 11 bases left in between. This CDR3 is built from 13 residues. The germline V gene has CDR1 DFQATT and CDR2 SNEGSKA (reference sequence).

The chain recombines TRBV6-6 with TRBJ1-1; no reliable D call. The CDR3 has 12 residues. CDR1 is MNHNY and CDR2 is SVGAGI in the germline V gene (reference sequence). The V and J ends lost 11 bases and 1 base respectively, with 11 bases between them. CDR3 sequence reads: CAGSRRNTEAFF. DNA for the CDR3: TGTGCCGGGTCGCGACGGAACACTGAAGCTTTCTTT.

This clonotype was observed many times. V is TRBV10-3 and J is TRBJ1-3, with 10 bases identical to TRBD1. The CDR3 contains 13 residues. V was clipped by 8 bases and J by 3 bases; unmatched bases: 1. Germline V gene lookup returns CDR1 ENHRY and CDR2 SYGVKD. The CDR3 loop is CAIRDRGGNTIYF. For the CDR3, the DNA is TGTGCCATCCGGGACAGGGGTGGAAACACCATATATTTT.

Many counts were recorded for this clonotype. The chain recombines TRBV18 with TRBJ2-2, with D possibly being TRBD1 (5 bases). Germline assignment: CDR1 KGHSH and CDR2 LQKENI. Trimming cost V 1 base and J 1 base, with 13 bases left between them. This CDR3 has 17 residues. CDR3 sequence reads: CASSPRPVTGNTGELFF. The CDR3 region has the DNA TGTGCCAGCTCACCACGCCCCGTCACAGGGAACACCGGGGAGCTGTTTTTT. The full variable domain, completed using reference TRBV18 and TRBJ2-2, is NAGVMQNPRHLVRRRGQEARLRCSPMKGHSHVYWYRQLPEEGLKFMVYLQKENIIDESGMPKERFSAEFPKEGPSILRIQQVVRGDSAAYFCASSPRPVTGNTGELFFGEGSRLTVL.

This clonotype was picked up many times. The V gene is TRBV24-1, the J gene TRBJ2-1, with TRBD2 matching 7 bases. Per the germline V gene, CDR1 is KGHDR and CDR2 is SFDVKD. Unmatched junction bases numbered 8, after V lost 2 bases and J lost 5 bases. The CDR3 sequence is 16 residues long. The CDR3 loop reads CATSDWGGQFNNEQFF. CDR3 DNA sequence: TGTGCCACCAGTGATTGGGGAGGGCAATTTAACAATGAGCAGTTCTTC.

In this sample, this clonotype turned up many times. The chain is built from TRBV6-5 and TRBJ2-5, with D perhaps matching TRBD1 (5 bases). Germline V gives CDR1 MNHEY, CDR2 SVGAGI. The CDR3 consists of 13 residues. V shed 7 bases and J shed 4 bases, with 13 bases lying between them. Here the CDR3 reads CASKDAGAETQYF. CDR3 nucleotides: TGTGCCAGCAAAGACGCTGGGGCAGAGACCCAGTACTTC.

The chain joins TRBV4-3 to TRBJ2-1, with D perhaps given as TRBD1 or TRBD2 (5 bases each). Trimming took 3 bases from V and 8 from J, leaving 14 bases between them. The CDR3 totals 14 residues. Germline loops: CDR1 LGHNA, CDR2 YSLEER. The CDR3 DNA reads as TGCGCCAGCAGCCACGGCCCGGGGCTACATGAGCAGTTCTTC. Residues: CASSHGPGLHEQFF.

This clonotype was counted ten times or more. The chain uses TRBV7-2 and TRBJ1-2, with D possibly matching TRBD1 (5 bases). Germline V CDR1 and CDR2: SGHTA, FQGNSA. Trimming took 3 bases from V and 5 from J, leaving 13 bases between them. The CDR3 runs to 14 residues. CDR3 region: CASSLRQTPYGYTF. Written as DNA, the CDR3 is TGTGCCAGCAGCTTGCGACAGACCCCTTATGGCTACACCTTC.

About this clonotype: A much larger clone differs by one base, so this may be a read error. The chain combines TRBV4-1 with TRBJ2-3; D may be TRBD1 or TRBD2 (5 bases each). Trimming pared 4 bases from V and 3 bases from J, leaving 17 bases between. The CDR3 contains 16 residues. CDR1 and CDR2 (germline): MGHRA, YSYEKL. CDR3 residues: CASSRFVFGGTDTQYF. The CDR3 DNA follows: TGCGCCAGCAGCCGGTTCGTTTTTGGGGGAACAGATACGCAGTATTTT.

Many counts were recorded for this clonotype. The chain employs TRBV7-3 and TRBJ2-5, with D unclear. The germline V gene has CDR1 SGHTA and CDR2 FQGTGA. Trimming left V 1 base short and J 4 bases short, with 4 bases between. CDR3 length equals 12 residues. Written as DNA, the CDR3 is TGTGCCAGCAGCTTAAACGGAGAGACCCAGTACTTC. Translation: CASSLNGETQYF.

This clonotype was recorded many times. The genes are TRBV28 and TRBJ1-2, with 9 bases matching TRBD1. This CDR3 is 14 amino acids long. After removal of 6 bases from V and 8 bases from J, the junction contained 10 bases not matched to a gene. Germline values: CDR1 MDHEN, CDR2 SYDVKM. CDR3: CASRTGTGFRGYTF. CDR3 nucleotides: TGTGCCAGCAGAACCGGGACAGGGTTCCGCGGCTACACCTTC.

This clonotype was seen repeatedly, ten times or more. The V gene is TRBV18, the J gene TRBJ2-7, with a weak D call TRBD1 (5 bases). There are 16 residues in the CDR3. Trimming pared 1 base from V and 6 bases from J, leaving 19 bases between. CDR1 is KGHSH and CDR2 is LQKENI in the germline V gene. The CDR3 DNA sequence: TGTGCCAGCTCACCACTTCAGCAGGGTAAATCGCGCGAGCAGTACTTC. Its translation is CASSPLQQGKSREQYF. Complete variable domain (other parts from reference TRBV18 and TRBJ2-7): NAGVMQNPRHLVRRRGQEARLRCSPMKGHSHVYWYRQLPEEGLKFMVYLQKENIIDESGMPKERFSAEFPKEGPSILRIQQVVRGDSAAYFCASSPLQQGKSREQYFGPGTRLTVT.

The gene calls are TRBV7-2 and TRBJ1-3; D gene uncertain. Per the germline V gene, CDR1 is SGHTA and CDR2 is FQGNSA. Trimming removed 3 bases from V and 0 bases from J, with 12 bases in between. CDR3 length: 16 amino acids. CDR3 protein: CASSLGLRSSGNTIYF. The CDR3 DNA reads TGTGCCAGCAGCTTGGGTCTTAGAAGCTCTGGAAACACCATATATTTT.

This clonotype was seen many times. The CDR3 loop is CSARDWTSGSDTQYF. DNA for the CDR3: TGCAGTGCTAGAGATTGGACTAGCGGGAGTGATACGCAGTATTTT. The chain is built from TRBV20-1 and TRBJ2-3, with TRBD2 matching over 13 bases. This CDR3 comprises 15 residues. Germline V gene sequence: CDR1 DFQATT, CDR2 SNEGSKA (reference sequence). Trimming cost V 0 bases and J 6 bases; bases outside gene matches: 3.

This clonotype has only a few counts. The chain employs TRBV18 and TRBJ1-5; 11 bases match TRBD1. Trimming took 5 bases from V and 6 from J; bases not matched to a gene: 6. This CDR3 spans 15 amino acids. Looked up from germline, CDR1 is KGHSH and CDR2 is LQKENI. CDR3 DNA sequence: TGTGCCAGCTCAAAGGGGACAGGGGGTAGTCAGCCCCAGCATTTT. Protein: CASSKGTGGSQPQHF.

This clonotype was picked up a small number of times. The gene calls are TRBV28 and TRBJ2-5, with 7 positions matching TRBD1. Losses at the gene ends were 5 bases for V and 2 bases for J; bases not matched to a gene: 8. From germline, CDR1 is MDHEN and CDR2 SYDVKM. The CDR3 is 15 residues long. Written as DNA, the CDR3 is TGTGCCAGCAGTGAAGGACAGGCGTTGCAAGAGACCCAGTACTTC. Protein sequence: CASSEGQALQETQYF.

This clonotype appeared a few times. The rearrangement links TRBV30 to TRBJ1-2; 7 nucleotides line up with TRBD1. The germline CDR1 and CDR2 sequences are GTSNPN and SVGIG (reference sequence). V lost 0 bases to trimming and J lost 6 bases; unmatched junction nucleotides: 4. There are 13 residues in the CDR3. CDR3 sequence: CAWSVDRVDGYTF. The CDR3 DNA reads TGTGCCTGGAGTGTAGACAGGGTTGATGGCTACACCTTC.

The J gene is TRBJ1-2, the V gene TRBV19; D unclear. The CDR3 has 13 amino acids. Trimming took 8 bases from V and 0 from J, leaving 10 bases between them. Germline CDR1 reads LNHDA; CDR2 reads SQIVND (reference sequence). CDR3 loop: CASRTGANYGYTF. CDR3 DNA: TGTGCCAGTCGGACGGGAGCTAACTATGGCTACACCTTC.

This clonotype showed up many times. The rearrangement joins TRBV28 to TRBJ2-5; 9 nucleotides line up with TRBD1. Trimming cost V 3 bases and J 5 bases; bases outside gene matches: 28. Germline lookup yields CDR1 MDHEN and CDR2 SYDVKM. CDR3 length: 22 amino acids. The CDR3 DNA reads TGTGCCAGCAGTTTGCCAAATAGGGACAGGGAGCCAAGAACAGGGAGCCGGGAGACCCAGTACTTC. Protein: CASSLPNRDREPRTGSRETQYF.

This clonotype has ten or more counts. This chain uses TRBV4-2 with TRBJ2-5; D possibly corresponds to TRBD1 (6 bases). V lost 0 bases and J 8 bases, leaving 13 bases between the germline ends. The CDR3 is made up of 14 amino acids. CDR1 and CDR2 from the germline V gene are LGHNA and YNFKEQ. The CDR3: CASSQDEGQGTQYF. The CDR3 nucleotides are TGTGCCAGCAGCCAAGATGAGGGACAAGGCACCCAGTACTTC.

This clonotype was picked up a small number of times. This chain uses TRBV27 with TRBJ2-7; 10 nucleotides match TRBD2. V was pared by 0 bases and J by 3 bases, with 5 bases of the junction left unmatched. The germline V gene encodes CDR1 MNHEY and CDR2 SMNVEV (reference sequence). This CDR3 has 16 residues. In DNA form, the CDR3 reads TGTGCCAGCAGTTTATCACTAGCGGGATGGAACTACGAGCAGTACTTC. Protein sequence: CASSLSLAGWNYEQYF.

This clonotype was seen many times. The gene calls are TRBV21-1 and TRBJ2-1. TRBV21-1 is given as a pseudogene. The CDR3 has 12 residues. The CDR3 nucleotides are TGTGCCAGCAGCAAAGCGGGGAATGAGCAGTTCTTC. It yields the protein CASSKAGNEQFF.

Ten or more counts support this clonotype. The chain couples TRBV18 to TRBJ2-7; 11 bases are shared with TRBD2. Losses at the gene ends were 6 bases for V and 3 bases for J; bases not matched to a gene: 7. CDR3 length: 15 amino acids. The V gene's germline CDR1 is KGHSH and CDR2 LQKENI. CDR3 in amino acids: CASSRGTSGLYEQYF. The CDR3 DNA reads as TGTGCCAGCTCCCGAGGGACTAGCGGACTCTACGAGCAGTACTTC. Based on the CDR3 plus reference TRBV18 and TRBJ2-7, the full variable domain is NAGVMQNPRHLVRRRGQEARLRCSPMKGHSHVYWYRQLPEEGLKFMVYLQKENIIDESGMPKERFSAEFPKEGPSILRIQQVVRGDSAAYFCASSRGTSGLYEQYFGPGTRLTVT.

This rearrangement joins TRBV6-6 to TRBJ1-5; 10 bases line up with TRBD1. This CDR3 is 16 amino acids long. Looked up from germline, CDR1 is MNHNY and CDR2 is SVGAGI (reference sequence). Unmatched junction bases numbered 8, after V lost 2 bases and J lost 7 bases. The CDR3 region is CASSYGDRGSRQPQHF. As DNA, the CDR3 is TGTGCCAGCAGTTACGGGGACAGGGGATCACGGCAGCCCCAGCATTTT.

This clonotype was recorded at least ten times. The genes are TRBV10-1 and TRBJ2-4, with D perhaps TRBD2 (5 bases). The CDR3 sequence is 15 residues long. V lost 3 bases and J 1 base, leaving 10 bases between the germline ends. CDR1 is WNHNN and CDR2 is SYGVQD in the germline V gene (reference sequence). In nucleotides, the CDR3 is TGCGCCAGCAGTGAATGGGGAGAGGCCAAAAACATTCAGTACTTC. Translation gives CASSEWGEAKNIQYF.

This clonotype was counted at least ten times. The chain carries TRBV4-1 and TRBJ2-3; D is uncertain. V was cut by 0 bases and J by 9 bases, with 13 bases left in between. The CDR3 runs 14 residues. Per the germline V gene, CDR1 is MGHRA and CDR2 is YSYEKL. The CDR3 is CASSQEFPVLTQYF. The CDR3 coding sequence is TGCGCCAGCAGCCAAGAGTTCCCGGTTCTGACGCAGTATTTT.

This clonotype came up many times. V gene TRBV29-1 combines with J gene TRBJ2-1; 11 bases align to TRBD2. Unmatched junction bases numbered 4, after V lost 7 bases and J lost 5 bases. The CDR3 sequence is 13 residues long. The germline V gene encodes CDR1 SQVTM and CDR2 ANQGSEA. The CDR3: CSAGTSGHNEQFF. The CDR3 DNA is TGCAGCGCCGGGACTAGCGGCCACAATGAGCAGTTCTTC.

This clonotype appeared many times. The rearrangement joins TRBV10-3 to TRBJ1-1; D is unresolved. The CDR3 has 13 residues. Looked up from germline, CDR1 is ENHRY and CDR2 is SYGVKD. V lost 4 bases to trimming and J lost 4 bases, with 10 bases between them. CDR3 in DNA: TGTGCCATCAGTGTATCTCGGATCACTGAAGCTTTCTTT. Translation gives CAISVSRITEAFF.